A selection of T cell receptor beta chains follows, all from one sample in a study of blood T cells in healthy people across ages. TCRdb re-analysed the 5' RACE reads in MiXCR, keeping a single row per CDR3 protein. Seen here are about 600,000 distinct CDR3 sequences, roughly 43% observed once, and the top ten hold under 30%. Material: blood. These receptor sequences come from a man older than 75 in good health. Each CDR3 is given with its conserved first and last residue. A D gene is named only where the DNA matches it firmly. For some rows the clone size is stated as once, few or many, or as a class when expanded; others skip it.

D	size	V	J	DNA	CDR3
-	few	TRBV29-1	TRBJ2-1	TGCAGCGCTGAAGACGGGGGAGAGCAGTTCTTC	CSAEDGGEQFF
TRBD1	-	TRBV10-3	TRBJ1-1	TGTGCCATCACCTCGGGACAGACGAACACTGAAGCTTTCTTT	CAITSGQTNTEAFF
-	-	TRBV28	TRBJ1-5	TGTGCCAGCGGGGGGGGTGGACGGCCCCAGCATTTT	CASGGGGRPQHF
TRBD1	-	TRBV6-2/TRBV6-3	TRBJ2-5	TGTGCCAGCAGTTACACGCGGACAGGGCCGACCCAGTACTTC	CASSYTRTGPTQYF
TRBD1	-	TRBV15	TRBJ2-5	TGTGCCACCAGCAGAGATCAGGGGGTTCGAGAGCAGTACTTC	CATSRDQGVREQYF
TRBD2	-	TRBV12-3/TRBV12-4	TRBJ2-1	TGTGCCAGCAGTTTATGGAGCGGGAGGGTCTACAATGAGCAGTTCTTC	CASSLWSGRVYNEQFF
TRBD1	few	TRBV20-1	TRBJ1-2	TGCAGTGCAGGGACAGGGAGCTATGGCTACACCTTC	CSAGTGSYGYTF
-	few	TRBV7-9	TRBJ2-1	TGTGCCAGCAGCCATGCGACAGGTAATGAGCAGTTCTTC	CASSHATGNEQFF
-	-	TRBV4-3	TRBJ2-3	TGCGCCAGCAGCCAAGGACAGCCTAGCACAGATACGCAGTATTTT	CASSQGQPSTDTQYF
TRBD2	-	TRBV20-1	TRBJ2-5	TGCAGTGCTGTTCGACTAGCCGCCCTTTTCTCTAGTAGCTGGGAGACCCAGTACTTC	CSAVRLAALFSSSWETQYF